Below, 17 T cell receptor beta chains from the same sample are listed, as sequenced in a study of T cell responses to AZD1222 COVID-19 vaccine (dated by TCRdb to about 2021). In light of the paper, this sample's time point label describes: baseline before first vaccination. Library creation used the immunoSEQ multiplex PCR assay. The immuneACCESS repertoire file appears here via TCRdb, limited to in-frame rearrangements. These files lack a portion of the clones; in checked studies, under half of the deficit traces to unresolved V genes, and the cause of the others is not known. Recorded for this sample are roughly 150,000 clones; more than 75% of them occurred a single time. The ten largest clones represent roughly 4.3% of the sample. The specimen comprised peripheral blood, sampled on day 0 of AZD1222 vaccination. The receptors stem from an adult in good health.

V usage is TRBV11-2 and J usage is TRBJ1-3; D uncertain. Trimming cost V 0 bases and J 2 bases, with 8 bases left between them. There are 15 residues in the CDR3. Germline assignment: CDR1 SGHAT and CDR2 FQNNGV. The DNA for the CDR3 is TGTGCCAGCAGCTTAGATGGGAATGCTGGAAACACCATATATTTT. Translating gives CASSLDGNAGNTIYF.

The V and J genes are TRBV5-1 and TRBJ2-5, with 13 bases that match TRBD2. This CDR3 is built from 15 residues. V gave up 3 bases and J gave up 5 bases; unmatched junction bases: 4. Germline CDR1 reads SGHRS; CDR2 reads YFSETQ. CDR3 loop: CASSSGLAGRETQYF. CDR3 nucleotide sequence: TGCGCCAGCAGCTCGGGACTAGCGGGGAGGGAGACCCAGTACTTC.

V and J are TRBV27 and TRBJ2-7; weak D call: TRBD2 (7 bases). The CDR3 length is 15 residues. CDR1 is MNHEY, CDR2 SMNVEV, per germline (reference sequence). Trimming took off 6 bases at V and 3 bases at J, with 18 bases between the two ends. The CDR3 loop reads CASRRGGITLYEQYF. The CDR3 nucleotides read TGTGCCAGCAGAAGGGGGGGGATCACCCTCTACGAGCAGTACTTC.

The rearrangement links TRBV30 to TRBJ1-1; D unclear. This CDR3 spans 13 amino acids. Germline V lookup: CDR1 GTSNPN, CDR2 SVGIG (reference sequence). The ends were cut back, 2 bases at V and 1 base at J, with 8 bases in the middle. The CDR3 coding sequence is TGTGCCTGGAGTCTGGCGGGGAACACTGAAGCTTTCTTT. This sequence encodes CAWSLAGNTEAFF.

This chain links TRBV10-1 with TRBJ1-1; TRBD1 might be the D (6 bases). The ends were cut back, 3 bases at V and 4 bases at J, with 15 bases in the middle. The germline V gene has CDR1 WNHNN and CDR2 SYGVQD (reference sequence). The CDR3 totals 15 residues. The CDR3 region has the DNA TGCGCCAGCAGTGATAGGTCTGGGGGCAGCACTGAAGCTTTCTTT. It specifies CASSDRSGGSTEAFF.

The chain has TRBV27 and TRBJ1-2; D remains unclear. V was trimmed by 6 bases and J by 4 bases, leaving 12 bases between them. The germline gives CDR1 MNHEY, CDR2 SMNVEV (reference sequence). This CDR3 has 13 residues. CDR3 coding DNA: TGTGCCAGCAGCCCCCGGAATTTCTATGGCTACACCTTC. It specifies CASSPRNFYGYTF.

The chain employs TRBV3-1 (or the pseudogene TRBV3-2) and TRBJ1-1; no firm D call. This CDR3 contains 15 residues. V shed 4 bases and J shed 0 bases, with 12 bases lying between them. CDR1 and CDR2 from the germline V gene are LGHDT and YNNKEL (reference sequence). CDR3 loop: CASSPAPSLNTEAFF. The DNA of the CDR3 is TGTGCCAGCAGCCCCGCCCCGAGCTTGAACACTGAAGCTTTCTTT.

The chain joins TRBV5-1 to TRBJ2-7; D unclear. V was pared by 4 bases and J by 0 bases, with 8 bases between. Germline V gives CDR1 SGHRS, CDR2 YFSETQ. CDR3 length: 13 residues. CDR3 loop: CASSPEGSYEQYF. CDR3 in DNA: TGCGCCAGCAGCCCAGAAGGCTCCTACGAGCAGTACTTC. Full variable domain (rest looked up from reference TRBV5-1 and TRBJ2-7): KAGVTQTPRYLIKTRGQQVTLSCSPISGHRSVSWYQQTPGQGLQFLFEYFSETQRNKGNFPGRFSGRQFSNSRSEMNVSTLELGDSALYLCASSPEGSYEQYFGPGTRLTVT.

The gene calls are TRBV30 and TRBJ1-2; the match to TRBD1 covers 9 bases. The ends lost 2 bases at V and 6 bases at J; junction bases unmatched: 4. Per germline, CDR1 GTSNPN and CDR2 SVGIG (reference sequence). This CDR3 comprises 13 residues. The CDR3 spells CAWSRQGVHGYTF. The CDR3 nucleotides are TGTGCCTGGAGTAGACAGGGGGTCCATGGCTACACCTTC.

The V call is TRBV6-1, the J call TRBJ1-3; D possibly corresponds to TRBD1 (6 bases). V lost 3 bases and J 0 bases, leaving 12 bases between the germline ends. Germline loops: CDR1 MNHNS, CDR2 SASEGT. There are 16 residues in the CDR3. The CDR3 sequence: CASSDYRVASGNTIYF. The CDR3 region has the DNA TGTGCCAGCAGTGATTACAGGGTGGCCTCTGGAAACACCATATATTTT.

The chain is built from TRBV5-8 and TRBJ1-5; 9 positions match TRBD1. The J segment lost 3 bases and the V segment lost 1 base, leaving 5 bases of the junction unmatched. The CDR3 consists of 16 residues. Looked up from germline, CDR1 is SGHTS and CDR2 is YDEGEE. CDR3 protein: CASSLLDRGLNQPQHF. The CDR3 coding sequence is TGTGCCAGCAGCTTGTTGGACAGGGGACTCAATCAGCCCCAGCATTTT.

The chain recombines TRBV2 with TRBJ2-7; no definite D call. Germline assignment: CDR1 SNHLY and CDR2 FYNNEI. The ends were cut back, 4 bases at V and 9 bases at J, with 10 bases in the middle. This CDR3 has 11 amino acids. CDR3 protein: CASSASVWQYF. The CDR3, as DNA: TGTGCCAGCAGTGCAAGCGTGTGGCAGTACTTC.

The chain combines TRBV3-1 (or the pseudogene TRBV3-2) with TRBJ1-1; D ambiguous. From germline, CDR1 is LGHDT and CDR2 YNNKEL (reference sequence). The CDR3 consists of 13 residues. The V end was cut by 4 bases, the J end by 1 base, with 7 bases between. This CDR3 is CASSLRQNTEAFF. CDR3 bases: TGTGCCAGCAGCCTTCGGCAGAACACTGAAGCTTTCTTT.

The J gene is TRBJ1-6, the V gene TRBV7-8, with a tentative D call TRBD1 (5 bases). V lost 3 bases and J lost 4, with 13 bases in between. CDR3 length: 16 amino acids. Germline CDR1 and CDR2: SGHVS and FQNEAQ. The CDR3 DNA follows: TGTGCCAGCAGCTTGGGGGACTTAGGATATAATTCACCCCTCCACTTT. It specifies CASSLGDLGYNSPLHF. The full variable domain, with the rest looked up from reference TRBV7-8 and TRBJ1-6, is GAGVSQSPRYKVAKRGQDVALRCDPISGHVSLFWYQQALGQGPEFLTYFQNEAQLDKSGLPSDRFFAERPEGSVSTLKIQRTQQEDSAVYLCASSLGDLGYNSPLHFGNGTRLTVT.

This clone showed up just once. CDR3 loop: CASSMQGPNTEAFF. DNA of the CDR3: TGTGCCAGTAGTATGCAGGGCCCGAACACTGAAGCTTTCTTT. This chain links TRBV19 with TRBJ1-1, with TRBD1 as a possible D gene (5 bases). With 3 bases removed from V and 1 base from J, the gap between germline ends came to 9 bases. CDR1 and CDR2 (germline): LNHDA, SQIVND (reference sequence). This CDR3 has 14 amino acids.

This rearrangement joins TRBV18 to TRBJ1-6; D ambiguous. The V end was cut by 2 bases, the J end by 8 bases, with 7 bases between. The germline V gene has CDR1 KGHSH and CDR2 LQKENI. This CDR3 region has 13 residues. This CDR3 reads CASSPSLDSPLHF. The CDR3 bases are TGTGCCAGCTCACCATCCCTCGATTCACCCCTCCACTTT. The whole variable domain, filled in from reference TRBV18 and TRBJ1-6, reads NAGVMQNPRHLVRRRGQEARLRCSPMKGHSHVYWYRQLPEEGLKFMVYLQKENIIDESGMPKERFSAEFPKEGPSILRIQQVVRGDSAAYFCASSPSLDSPLHFGNGTRLTVT.

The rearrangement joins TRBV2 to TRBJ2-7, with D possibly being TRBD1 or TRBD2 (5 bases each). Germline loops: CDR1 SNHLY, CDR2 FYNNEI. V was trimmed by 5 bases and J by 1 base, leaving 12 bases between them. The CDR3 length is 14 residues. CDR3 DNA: TGTGCCAGCAGTCCCCAGGGACCTTCCTACGAGCAGTACTTC. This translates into CASSPQGPSYEQYF.